The 18 T cell receptor beta chains given below trace back to one sample, sequenced in a study of blood T cell repertoires in COVID-19. Generated by immunoSEQ multiplex PCR, the TCRdb table keeps only in-frame clones and is missing some. This table holds a few hundred thousand clones, approximately 86% found once. Sequencing input: PBMCs or T cells enriched from blood (not recorded which). Receptors originate from a woman aged 30 to 39 who had been exposed to COVID-19.

This chain connects TRBV5-1 to TRBJ2-7, with 9 bases fitting TRBD1. From germline, CDR1 is SGHRS and CDR2 YFSETQ. V lost 1 base, J lost 6 bases, and 5 bases stayed unmatched. The CDR3 runs to 14 residues. CDR3 in DNA: TGCGCCAGCAGCTTGAACGGGGACAGGGCCGAGCAGTACTTC. Translated, it gives CASSLNGDRAEQYF.

The CDR3 loop is CSVAQGAAEKLFF. Written as DNA, the CDR3 is TGCAGCGTAGCACAGGGGGCGGCTGAAAAACTGTTTTTT. V is TRBV29-1 and J is TRBJ1-4; 9 positions agree with TRBD1. This CDR3 region has 13 residues. Losses at the gene ends were 6 bases for V and 7 bases for J; bases not matched to a gene: 6. Germline assignment: CDR1 SQVTM and CDR2 ANQGSEA.

The chain joins TRBV12-3 or TRBV12-4 to TRBJ2-1, with D possibly TRBD2 on 5 matching bases. V gave up 3 bases and J gave up 6 bases, with 9 bases separating them. This CDR3 has 13 amino acids. DNA of the CDR3: TGTGCCAGCAGTTTCGGGAACCCCAATGAGCAGTTCTTC. Translated, it gives CASSFGNPNEQFF.

The chain combines TRBV7-2 with TRBJ2-3, with D hard to call. V lost 2 bases to trimming and J lost 2 bases, with 11 bases between them. Germline loops: CDR1 SGHTA, CDR2 FQGNSA. The CDR3 runs to 15 residues. The CDR3 DNA is TGTGCCAGCAGCTTATACGGGTTACACACAGATACGCAGTATTTT. Its protein product is CASSLYGLHTDTQYF.

CDR3 sequence reads: CASSLVAGANYGYTF. CDR3 bases: TGTGCCAGCAGCTTAGTGGCAGGGGCTAACTATGGCTACACCTTC. The rearrangement uses TRBV7-9 and TRBJ1-2; D might be TRBD1 (6 bases). The germline V gene encodes CDR1 SEHNR and CDR2 FQNEAQ (reference sequence). V lost 1 base and J lost 0, with 9 bases in between. This CDR3 contains 15 residues.

V and J are TRBV7-9 and TRBJ2-7; TRBD1 aligns across 7 bases. Trimming took 2 bases from V and 4 from J; bases not matched to a gene: 2. This CDR3 is built from 13 residues. Per the germline V gene, CDR1 is SEHNR and CDR2 is FQNEAQ (reference sequence). The CDR3 sequence is CASSLTTGYEQYF. The CDR3 DNA follows: TGTGCCAGCAGCTTAACGACAGGGTACGAGCAGTACTTC. Combining the CDR3 with reference TRBV7-9 and TRBJ2-7 gives the whole variable domain DTGVSQNPRHKITKRGQNVTFRCDPISEHNRLYWYRQTLGQGPEFLTYFQNEAQLEKSRLLSDRFSAERPKGSFSTLEIQRTEQGDSAMYLCASSLTTGYEQYFGPGTRLTVT.

The CDR3 protein is CASSIGPGQGRGTEAFF. CDR3 in DNA: TGTGCCAGTAGTATAGGCCCAGGACAGGGAAGGGGCACTGAAGCTTTCTTT. The chain combines TRBV19 with TRBJ1-1; TRBD1 agrees at 8 bases. CDR3 size: 17 residues. Germline CDR1 and CDR2: LNHDA and SQIVND (reference sequence). V shed 1 base and J 4 bases; nucleotides not matched to a gene: 11. Variable domain in full (rest from reference TRBV19 and TRBJ1-1): DGGITQSPKYLFRKEGQNVTLSCEQNLNHDAMYWYRQDPGQGLRLIYYSQIVNDFQKGDIAEGYSVSREKKESFPLTVTSAQKNPTAFYLCASSIGPGQGRGTEAFFGQGTRLTVV.

The chain has TRBV7-2 and TRBJ2-6; no clear D. The CDR3 extends over 14 amino acids. Germline V gives CDR1 SGHTA, CDR2 FQGNSA. Trimming shortened V by 4 bases and J by 2 bases, and 6 bases separated the two germline ends. CDR3 nucleotides: TGTGCCAGCAGCTCTCAGGCTGGGGCCAACGTCCTGACTTTC. This translates into CASSSQAGANVLTF. The full variable domain, with the rest looked up from reference TRBV7-2 and TRBJ2-6, is GAGVSQSPSNKVTEKGKDVELRCDPISGHTALYWYRQSLGQGLEFLIYFQGNSAPDKSGLPSDRFSAERTGGSVSTLTIQRTQQEDSAVYLCASSSQAGANVLTFGAGSRLTVL.

V and J are TRBV29-1 and TRBJ1-2; D not certain. The CDR3 runs 12 residues. V gave up 5 bases and J gave up 8 bases, with 15 bases separating them. Germline V gene lookup returns CDR1 SQVTM and CDR2 ANQGSEA. CDR3 sequence: CSVLIGVMGYTF. The DNA for the CDR3 is TGCAGCGTTCTGATCGGGGTTATGGGCTACACCTTC.

This sequence joins TRBV3-1 (or the pseudogene TRBV3-2) and TRBJ2-3, with 9 bases matching TRBD1. The CDR3 loop spans 16 amino acids. Looked up from germline, CDR1 is LGHDT and CDR2 is YNNKEL (reference sequence). V shed 0 bases and J 3 bases; nucleotides not matched to a gene: 4. The CDR3 DNA reads as TGTGCCAGCAGCCAAGAAGGACAGGGGTGGACAGATACGCAGTATTTT. Residues: CASSQEGQGWTDTQYF.

J is TRBJ2-7 and V is TRBV5-1, with a possible D match to TRBD2 (5 bases). Germline V gene lookup returns CDR1 SGHRS and CDR2 YFSETQ. This CDR3 is built from 14 residues. Trimming left V 1 base short and J 6 bases short, with 14 bases between. Written as DNA, the CDR3 is TGCGCCAGCAGCTTGTCTAAACCAACTAGCGAGCAGTACTTC. It translates to CASSLSKPTSEQYF.

J is TRBJ1-1 and V is TRBV29-1, with D perhaps matching TRBD1 (6 bases). The V gene lost 6 bases and the J gene lost 5 bases, with 7 bases spanning the gap. The germline CDR1 and CDR2 sequences are SQVTM and ANQGSEA. The CDR3 contains 10 residues. DNA of the CDR3: TGCAGCGTCCAGGGGACTGAAGCTTTCTTT. It encodes CSVQGTEAFF.

V gene TRBV7-3 combines with J gene TRBJ2-2; possibly TRBD1 for D (6 bases). The V and J ends lost 2 bases and 0 bases respectively, with 7 bases between them. The CDR3 is made up of 15 amino acids. Germline lookup yields CDR1 SGHTA and CDR2 FQGTGA. The CDR3 nucleotides read TGTGCCAGCAGCTTACAGGGGCCGAACACCGGGGAGCTGTTTTTT. Translation: CASSLQGPNTGELFF.

This chain connects TRBV19 to TRBJ2-1, with D maybe TRBD1 (7 bases). Germline values: CDR1 LNHDA, CDR2 SQIVND (reference sequence). The CDR3 extends over 15 amino acids. The ends were cut back, 2 bases at V and 2 bases at J, with 10 bases in the middle. The CDR3 region is CASSIQGGPYNEQFF. The CDR3 DNA reads as TGTGCCAGTAGTATACAGGGGGGCCCCTACAATGAGCAGTTCTTC.

This rearrangement joins TRBV21-1 to TRBJ1-6. TRBV21-1 is assigned pseudogene status. The CDR3 has 13 amino acids. The CDR3 region has the DNA TGTGCCAGCAGTAAAGCGGCGGTTCACCCCCTCCACTTT. Translation: CASSKAAVHPLHF.

V gene TRBV6-5 combines with J gene TRBJ1-2; no firm D call. The CDR3 contains 14 residues. Germline values: CDR1 MNHEY, CDR2 SVGAGI. V was clipped by 2 bases and J by 4 bases, with 11 bases between them. CDR3 region: CASSYRGRVYGYTF. The DNA for the CDR3 is TGTGCCAGCAGTTACCGAGGGCGCGTCTATGGCTACACCTTC.

The V and J genes are TRBV9 and TRBJ2-1; D gene unclear. The CDR3 totals 13 residues. Germline values: CDR1 SGDLS, CDR2 YYNGEE. Trimming stripped 3 bases from V and 6 bases from J, with 10 bases between. The CDR3 sequence: CASSGASLNEQFF. CDR3 nucleotide sequence: TGTGCCAGCAGCGGCGCGTCCCTCAATGAGCAGTTCTTC.

This chain joins TRBV2 and TRBJ2-1; D might be TRBD1 (6 bases). This CDR3 contains 15 residues. The germline V and J ends were trimmed by 4 bases and 4 bases, with 14 bases remaining between them. Germline V lookup: CDR1 SNHLY, CDR2 FYNNEI. CDR3 DNA: TGTGCCAGCAGTGTCCGGAGGACAGTATACAATGAGCAGTTCTTC. Translated, it gives CASSVRRTVYNEQFF.